The rows below give T cell receptor beta chains drawn from one sample of a study of OX40 agonist ivuxolimab in advanced cancers. The data were produced by immunoSEQ multiplex PCR, yet TCRdb's version contains in-frame clones alone and is incomplete. The sample contains about 140,000 clones, about 92% of which appear only once. The source material was CD4+ or CD8+ T cells sorted from blood, sampled in a trial of the OX40 agonist ivuxolimab. The receptor set was obtained from an adult with an advanced solid tumor such as melanoma, head and neck, liver or kidney cancer. Each CDR3 is given with its conserved first and last residue. Fields, in order: CDR3 length, clone size, V gene, J gene, D gene, CDR3 DNA, CDR3 protein. D genes are given only for firm matches. Rows give clone size only sometimes, using once, few, many, or a class for an expanded clone.

>16|-|TRBV6-6|TRBJ2-7|TRBD2
TGTGCCAGCAGATTCGGGCTAGCGGGATACCCTGGGGAGCAGTACTTC
CASRFGLAGYPGEQYF
>14|-|TRBV29-1|TRBJ1-6|-
TGCAGCGTTTTGATGGGACCGACTAATTCACCCCTCCACTTT
CSVLMGPTNSPLHF
>18|-|TRBV27|TRBJ1-5|-
TGTGCCAGCGGCCCCAGGGAGAATGGGATTTCTGGCAATCAGCCCCAGCATTTT
CASGPRENGISGNQPQHF
>13|-|TRBV11-2|TRBJ2-1|-
TGTGCCAGCAGCAAGGGTCCCCCCAATGAGCAGTTCTTC
CASSKGPPNEQFF
>12|-|TRBV27|TRBJ2-7|-
TGTGCCAGCAGTTTACAGCCCTACGAGCAGTACTTC
CASSLQPYEQYF
>19|-|TRBV4-3|TRBJ1-4|TRBD1
TGCGCCAGCAGCCAAGATTTGGGACAGGGGGTCGATGCAAATGAAAAACTGTTTTTT
CASSQDLGQGVDANEKLFF
>17|-|TRBV4-3|TRBJ2-1|TRBD2
TGCGCCAGCGGCCCCATTTCGGCGGGAGGTCCTGGCAATGAGCAGTTCTTC
CASGPISAGGPGNEQFF
>14|-|TRBV4-1|TRBJ1-2|TRBD1
TGCGCCAGCAGTCCCTACCCGACAGGGGTTAGCTACACCTTC
CASSPYPTGVSYTF
>12|few|TRBV29-1|TRBJ1-1|-
TGCAGCGGAGGAGGGGCGAACACTGAAGCTTTCTTT
CSGGGANTEAFF
>14|-|TRBV28|TRBJ1-3|-
TGTGCCAGCATCCTTCGGGGCTGGGGAAACACCATATATTTT
CASILRGWGNTIYF
>16|-|TRBV11-2|TRBJ2-1|TRBD2
TGTGCCAGCAGCTTTCTTACGGGGGGAGGAGGGAATGAGCAGTTCTTC
CASSFLTGGGGNEQFF
>14|-|TRBV28|TRBJ2-1|-
TGTGCCAGCAGCGACCGTCCCCTTGGTGAGCCGCAGTTCTTC
CASSDRPLGEPQFF